This T cell receptor beta chain was recovered during a study of shared clonotypes between healthy human individuals. On the study more broadly: Plates per donor: three CD4 naive, three CD4 memory, two CD8 naive, one CD8 memory. Regarding the study as a whole: Few donors restricted represented genetic and exposure-history diversity.

The assay was immunoSEQ multiplex PCR, and TCRdb's table has in-frame clones only and misses some. The sample contains about 980,000 clones, more than 75% of which appear only once. The CDR3 runs to 15 residues. Losses at the gene ends were 4 bases for V and 9 bases for J; bases not matched to a gene: 7. The germline V gene has CDR1 GTSNPN and CDR2 SVGIG (reference sequence). There are a few counts of this clone. Its target is not known. V gene TRBV30 combines with J gene TRBJ2-1; 15 bases are a match to TRBD2. Sequencing was carried out using memory CD4+ T cells sorted from blood. Specified subset: CD45RA-negative fraction. The receptor was derived from a man younger than 35 in good health. The CDR3 loop reads CAWIRTSGRAGEQFF. CDR3 bases: TGTGCCTGGATCCGGACTAGCGGGAGGGCCGGTGAGCAGTTCTTC.